The rows below give T cell receptor beta chains drawn from one sample of a study of regulatory T cells in long-lasting Graves disease. TCRdb independently ran MiXCR on the multiplex PCR reads; one entry per CDR3 protein. Among 250,000 or so distinct CDR3 sequences, about 18% were seen once, and the ten largest hold 12% to 15%. The same specimen was also included in a second study, on T cells in Graves' hyperthyroidism and ophthalmopathy.

The specimen comprised peripheral blood mononuclear cells (PBMCs), sampled at new diagnosis, from a patient treated with antithyroid drugs. All receptors come from a woman aged 30 to 39 with Graves disease. Each CDR3 is given with its conserved first and last residue. D genes are given only for firm matches. For some rows the clone size is stated as once, few or many, or as a class when expanded; others skip it.

>TRBV18|TRBJ1-2|15|many|TRBD1
TGTGCCAGCTCACCCGGGACAGGGGGCTACTATGGCTACACCTTC
CASSPGTGGYYGYTF
>TRBV5-1|TRBJ2-7|15|many|NA
TGCGCCAGCAGCTTGGCGGGCCACCTCTCCTACGAGCAGTACTTC
CASSLAGHLSYEQYF
>TRBV5-1|TRBJ2-7|16|many|TRBD2
TGCGCCAGCAGCTTGGGAGAAACTAGCGGGGTGTACGAGCAGTACTTC
CASSLGETSGVYEQYF
>TRBV5-1|TRBJ2-2|14|NA|NA
TGCGCCAGCAGCTCCGGGACATCCACCGGGGAGCTGTTTTTT
CASSSGTSTGELFF
>TRBV3-1|TRBJ2-1|16|few|TRBD2
TGTGCCAGCAGCCAAAGACTAGCGGGGACCTACGACGAGCAGTTCTTC
CASSQRLAGTYDEQFF
>TRBV10-3|TRBJ1-1|14|many|NA
TGTGCCATCAGTGAGACTCGAGGAGGGCCGGGAGCTTTCTTT
CAISETRGGPGAFF
>TRBV10-2|TRBJ2-1|16|many|TRBD2
TGCGCCAGCATTGGACTAGCGGCTAGCTCCTACAATGAGCAGTTCTTC
CASIGLAASSYNEQFF
>TRBV6-2/TRBV6-3|TRBJ2-7|15|many|TRBD1
TGTGCCAGCAGTGCGGACAGGTTAACTTTCTACGAGCAGTACTTC
CASSADRLTFYEQYF
>TRBV29-1|TRBJ1-6|14|many|NA
TGCAGCGTTGCTGGGGGCGCGACAAACTCACCCCTCCACTTT
CSVAGGATNSPLHF
>TRBV10-2|TRBJ2-3|15|many|NA
TGCGCCAGCAGTGAAGGCCCTGCTAGCACAGATACGCAGTATTTT
CASSEGPASTDTQYF
>TRBV9|TRBJ1-3|20|many|NA
TGTGCCAGCAGCGTAGGAGTTCGAGGGAGAGTTGGTCGATCTGGAAACACCATATATTTT
CASSVGVRGRVGRSGNTIYF
>TRBV15|TRBJ1-5|16|many|NA
TGTGCCACCAGCAGAGATCGGGACGCGAGGGGTCAGCCCCAGCATTTT
CATSRDRDARGQPQHF
>TRBV2|TRBJ2-2|15|many|NA
TGTGCCAGCAGTGAACTGCACGCGAACACCGGGGAGCTGTTTTTT
CASSELHANTGELFF
>TRBV20-1|TRBJ1-1|13|many|TRBD1
TGCAGTGCTAGCGGACAGGTTCCGACTGAAGCTTTCTTT
CSASGQVPTEAFF
>TRBV19|TRBJ2-7|15|NA|TRBD2
TGTGCCAGTAGTATCGACGGGGGGAAAGTGAGCGAGCAGTACTTC
CASSIDGGKVSEQYF
>TRBV9|TRBJ2-5|13|many|TRBD1
TGTGCCAGCAGCGTAATTGGCCTGACAGGGGGCTGGTTC
CASSVIGLTGGWF
>TRBV20-1|TRBJ2-3|15|NA|TRBD2
TGCAGTGCTAGATCGGGGGGGGGGGCATCGAATACGCAGTATTTT
CSARSGGGASNTQYF
>TRBV12-3/TRBV12-4|TRBJ1-3|13|many|NA
TGTGCCAGCAGTCTCTATTCTGGAAACACCATATATTTT
CASSLYSGNTIYF
>TRBV19|TRBJ1-5|16|many|TRBD1
TGTGCCAGTAGTGCAGGGACAGGGGGCTCGGATCAGCCCCAGCATTTT
CASSAGTGGSDQPQHF
>TRBV20-1|TRBJ1-1|13|many|TRBD1
TGCAGTGCTAGGAAGGGGGCGAACACTGAAGCTTTCTTT
CSARKGANTEAFF
>TRBV20-1|TRBJ1-1|13|NA|NA
TGCAGTGCGCCCAGTAACGAGAACACTGAAGCTTTCTTT
CSAPSNENTEAFF
>TRBV7-2|TRBJ1-3|16|many|NA
TGTGCCAGCAGCTTGCTTACGGCGGACTCTGGAAACACCATATATTTT
CASSLLTADSGNTIYF
>TRBV27|TRBJ1-2|16|NA|TRBD1
TGTGCCAGCGGGGGACAGGGGGCCGAGGGCTACTATGGCTACACCTTC
CASGGQGAEGYYGYTF
>TRBV7-9|TRBJ2-3|13|many|NA
TGTGCCAGCAGCCCCCTACGACGGGATACGCAGTATTTT
CASSPLRRDTQYF
>TRBV2|TRBJ2-1|16|once|NA
TGTGCCAGCAGTGAACAGCCGGGAGCGGCCTACAATGAGCAGTTCTTC
CASSEQPGAAYNEQFF
>TRBV12-5|TRBJ2-3|15|many|TRBD2
TGTGCTAGTGGTCTACTAGCGGCAGCCACAGATACGCAGTATTTT
CASGLLAAATDTQYF
>TRBV6-1|TRBJ2-5|18|many|TRBD2
TGTGCCAGCAGTCAAGATGGACTAGCGGGGCCCTCTCAAGAGACCCAGTACTTC
CASSQDGLAGPSQETQYF
>TRBV3-1|TRBJ2-3|13|many|TRBD2
TGTGCCAGCAGCCGACTAGCGACAGATACGCAGTATTTT
CASSRLATDTQYF
>TRBV6-1|TRBJ1-4|12|many|NA
TGTGCCAGCAGGGACACGGGGGAAAAACTGTTTTTT
CASRDTGEKLFF
>TRBV12-3/TRBV12-4|TRBJ1-3|14|many|NA
TGTGCCAGTTGGGAGGGCAGGACTGGAAACACCATATATTTT
CASWEGRTGNTIYF
>TRBV6-1|TRBJ2-5|14|NA|NA
TGTGCCAGCAGGGATTTTAGAGGGAAAGAGACCCAGTACTTC
CASRDFRGKETQYF
>TRBV9|TRBJ1-6|12|many|NA
TGTGCCAGCAGCGTAGGTGGGTCACCCCTCCACTTT
CASSVGGSPLHF
>TRBV9|TRBJ1-1|13|NA|NA
TGTGCCAGCAGCCGTAGTACCGGAATTGAAGCTTTCTTT
CASSRSTGIEAFF
>TRBV5-6|TRBJ1-5|16|many|NA
TGTGCCAGCAGCTTGGGGCCAGGCATCCAAGGTGGTACCCAGCATTTT
CASSLGPGIQGGTQHF
>TRBV7-2|TRBJ1-4|14|many|NA
TGTGCCAGCAGCTTGGGAGGGTCTAATGAAAAACTGTTTTTT
CASSLGGSNEKLFF
>TRBV29-1|TRBJ2-2|13|many|NA
TGCAGCGTCTTGGAATCTGGGACCGGGGAGCTGTTTTTT
CSVLESGTGELFF
>TRBV12-3/TRBV12-4|TRBJ2-3|15|NA|NA
TGTGCCAGCAGTGGGACGGAAGGCCGCACAGATACGCAGTATTTT
CASSGTEGRTDTQYF
>TRBV25-1|TRBJ2-6|16|few|NA
TGTGCCAGCAGTCTACTAGGTACCTCTGGGGCCAACGTCCTGACTTTC
CASSLLGTSGANVLTF
>TRBV6-2/TRBV6-3|TRBJ2-7|14|many|TRBD1
TGTGCCAGCACCCCCGGGACAGGGGTTTACGAGCAGTACTTC
CASTPGTGVYEQYF
>TRBV12-3/TRBV12-4|TRBJ2-2|18|many|NA
TGTGCCAGCAGTTCCCCGGGACAATGGTCGGATAGCACCGGGGAGCTGTTTTTT
CASSSPGQWSDSTGELFF
>TRBV7-2|TRBJ1-1|15|NA|NA
TGTGCCAGCAGCTTAGTGGGGGGGCGGTGGACTGAAGCTTTCTTT
CASSLVGGRWTEAFF
>TRBV20-1|TRBJ2-3|13|many|NA
TGCAGTGCTAGAGGACATTTCGCAGATACGCAGTATTTT
CSARGHFADTQYF
>TRBV7-8|TRBJ2-1|15|many|TRBD2
TGTGCCAGCAGCCGAGGACTAGCGAACTACAATGAGCAGTTCTTC
CASSRGLANYNEQFF
>TRBV20-1|TRBJ1-4|12|many|TRBD1
TGCAGTGGAGGGGGCGGGAAGGAAAAACTGTTTTTT
CSGGGGKEKLFF
>TRBV12-5|TRBJ1-4|14|NA|NA
TGTGCTAGTGGTGCACATGCAACTAATGAAAAACTGTTTTTT
CASGAHATNEKLFF
>TRBV4-2|TRBJ2-1|17|NA|TRBD2
TGTGCCAGCAGCCAGCAGAACGGACTAGCGGATTACAATGAGCAGTTCTTC
CASSQQNGLADYNEQFF